A single sample is the source of the 10 T cell receptor beta chains below, sequenced in a study of shared clonotypes between healthy human individuals. The assay was immunoSEQ multiplex PCR, and TCRdb's table has in-frame clones only and misses some. This sample has nearly 1,000,000 clones, with 76% found just once. The sample taken for sequencing was memory CD4+ T cells sorted from blood. The subset was: CD45RA-negative fraction. These receptors were taken from a man aged 18-30 years in good health.

The V call is TRBV25-1, the J call TRBJ2-2; D remains ambiguous. The CDR3 has 14 residues. The V end lost 6 bases, the J end lost 6 bases, and 14 bases lay between the germline ends. Germline assignment: CDR1 MGHDK and CDR2 SYGVNS. Here the CDR3 DNA reads TGTGCCAGCAGCCCGGTAGAAAAGGCCGGGGAGCTGTTTTTT. This codes for CASSPVEKAGELFF.

The CDR3 reads CASSLLGEQFF. The CDR3 bases are TGTGCCAGCAGCTTGTTAGGTGAGCAGTTCTTC. This sequence joins TRBV5-6 and TRBJ2-1; no firm D call. This CDR3 has 11 residues. V lost 1 base, J lost 9 bases, and 5 bases lay in between. Germline CDR1 and CDR2: SGHDT and YYEEEE.

The rearrangement uses TRBV2 and TRBJ1-1; the match to TRBD1 covers 8 bases. J was trimmed by 5 bases and V by 6 bases; bases with no gene match: 5. The CDR3 runs 13 residues. Germline CDR1 reads SNHLY; CDR2 reads FYNNEI. CDR3: CASRGDRLTEAFF. As DNA, the CDR3 is TGTGCCAGCAGGGGGGACAGGTTGACTGAAGCTTTCTTT.

The genes are TRBV28 and TRBJ1-4; no reliable D call. Trimming took off 6 bases at V and 10 bases at J, with 9 bases between the two ends. This CDR3 spans 11 amino acids. The germline V gene has CDR1 MDHEN and CDR2 SYDVKM. The DNA of the CDR3 is TGTGCCAGCAGGGGGAGTCGAAAACTGTTTTTT. Protein sequence: CASRGSRKLFF.

A note on this clone: A much larger clone sits a single nucleotide away, making a read error possible. This chain connects TRBV13 to TRBJ2-5, with no clear D. The CDR3 runs to 11 residues. From germline, CDR1 is PRHDT and CDR2 FYEKMQ (reference sequence). Trimming cost V 1 base and J 5 bases, with 2 bases left between them. In nucleotides, the CDR3 is TGTGCCAGCAGCTTAGATGAGACCCAGTACTTC. Its translation is CASSLDETQYF.

The rearrangement joins TRBV9 to TRBJ2-5, with 15 bases matching TRBD2. J lost 1 base, V lost 0 bases, and 4 bases had no gene match. CDR3 length: 18 residues. Per germline, CDR1 SGDLS and CDR2 YYNGEE. The CDR3 reads CASSVGGLAGGAQETQYF. The CDR3 DNA reads TGTGCCAGCAGCGTAGGTGGACTAGCGGGGGGGGCCCAAGAGACCCAGTACTTC.

This clone was found a few times. The rearrangement uses TRBV6-1 and TRBJ1-5; TRBD1 might be the D (6 bases). V was clipped by 7 bases and J by 2 bases, with 15 bases between them. The CDR3 is made up of 15 amino acids. The germline V gene encodes CDR1 MNHNS and CDR2 SASEGT. The CDR3, as DNA: TGTGCCAGCACACAACAGGGCGGTGGCAATCAGCCCCAGCATTTT. This gives the protein CASTQQGGGNQPQHF.

The chain combines TRBV7-2 with TRBJ2-5; 8 bases agree with TRBD2. Trimming took 1 base from V and 2 from J; bases not matched to a gene: 9. Germline values: CDR1 SGHTA, CDR2 FQGNSA. The CDR3 is made up of 17 amino acids. CDR3 in amino acids: CASSLVGAGALQETQYF. CDR3 nucleotides: TGTGCCAGCAGCTTAGTCGGAGCGGGGGCCCTACAAGAGACCCAGTACTTC. The full variable domain, rest sourced from reference TRBV7-2 and TRBJ2-5, is GAGVSQSPSNKVTEKGKDVELRCDPISGHTALYWYRQSLGQGLEFLIYFQGNSAPDKSGLPSDRFSAERTGGSVSTLTIQRTQQEDSAVYLCASSLVGAGALQETQYFGPGTRLLVL.

As concerns this clone: Other DNA variants within this sample encode the same CDR3. The chain carries TRBV6-5 and TRBJ1-3, with D tentatively TRBD1 (5 bases). This CDR3 is built from 13 residues. Between the trimmed V and J ends, which lost 5 bases and 3 bases, there was a span of 8 bases. Germline CDR1 is MNHEY and CDR2 is SVGAGI. The CDR3 sequence: CASSRDGGNTIYF. In DNA, the CDR3 is TGTGCCAGCAGTCGGGACGGTGGAAACACCATATATTTT.

Comment on this clone: The junction departs from the called germline gene at one end, perhaps through a read error. The V and J genes are TRBV5-1 and TRBJ1-1; 9 bases map to TRBD1. The germline V gene has CDR1 SGHRS and CDR2 YFSETQ. There are 14 residues in the CDR3. CDR3 amino acids: CASRPNIQGAEAFF. As DNA, the CDR3 is TGCGCCAGCAGGCCCAATATACAGGGGGCTGAGGCTTTCTTT.